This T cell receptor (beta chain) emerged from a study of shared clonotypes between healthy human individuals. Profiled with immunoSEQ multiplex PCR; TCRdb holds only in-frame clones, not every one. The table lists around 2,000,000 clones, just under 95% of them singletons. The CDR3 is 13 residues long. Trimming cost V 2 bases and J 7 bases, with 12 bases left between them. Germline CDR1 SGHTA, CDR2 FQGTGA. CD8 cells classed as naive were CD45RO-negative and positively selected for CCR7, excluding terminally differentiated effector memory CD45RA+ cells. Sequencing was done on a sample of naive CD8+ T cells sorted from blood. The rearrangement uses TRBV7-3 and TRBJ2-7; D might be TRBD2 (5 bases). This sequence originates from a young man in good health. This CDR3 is CASSLLGVGEQYF. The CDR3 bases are TGTGCCAGCAGCTTACTCGGGGTTGGAGAGCAGTACTTC.